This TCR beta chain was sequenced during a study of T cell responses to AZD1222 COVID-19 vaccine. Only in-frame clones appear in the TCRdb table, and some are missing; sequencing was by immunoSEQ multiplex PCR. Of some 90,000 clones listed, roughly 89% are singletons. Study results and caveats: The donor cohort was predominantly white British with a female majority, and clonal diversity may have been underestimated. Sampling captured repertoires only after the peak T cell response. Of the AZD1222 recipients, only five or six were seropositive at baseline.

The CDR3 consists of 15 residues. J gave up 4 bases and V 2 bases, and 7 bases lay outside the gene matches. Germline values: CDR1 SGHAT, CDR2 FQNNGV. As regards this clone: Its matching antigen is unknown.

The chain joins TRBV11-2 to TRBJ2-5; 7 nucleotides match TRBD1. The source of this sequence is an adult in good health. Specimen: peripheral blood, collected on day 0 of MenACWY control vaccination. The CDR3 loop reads CASSLRQGWTETQYF. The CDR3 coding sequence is TGTGCCAGCAGCTTACGACAGGGATGGACAGAGACCCAGTACTTC.